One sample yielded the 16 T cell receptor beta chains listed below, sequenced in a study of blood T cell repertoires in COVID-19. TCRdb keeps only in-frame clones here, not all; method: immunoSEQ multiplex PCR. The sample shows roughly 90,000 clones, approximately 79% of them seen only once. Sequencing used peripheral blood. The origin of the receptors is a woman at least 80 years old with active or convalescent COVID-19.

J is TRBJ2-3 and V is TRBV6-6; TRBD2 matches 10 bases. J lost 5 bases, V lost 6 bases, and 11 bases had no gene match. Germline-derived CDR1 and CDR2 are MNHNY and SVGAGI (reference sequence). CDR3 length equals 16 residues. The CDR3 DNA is TGTGCCAGCAGCCCAACCCTAGCGGGAGCATTAGATACGCAGTATTTT. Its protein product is CASSPTLAGALDTQYF.

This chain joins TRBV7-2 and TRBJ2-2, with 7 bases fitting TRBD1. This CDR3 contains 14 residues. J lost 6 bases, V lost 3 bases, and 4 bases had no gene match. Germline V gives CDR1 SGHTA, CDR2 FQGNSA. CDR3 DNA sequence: TGTGCCAGCAGCTTCGGACAGGCATCCGGGGAGCTGTTTTTT. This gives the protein CASSFGQASGELFF.

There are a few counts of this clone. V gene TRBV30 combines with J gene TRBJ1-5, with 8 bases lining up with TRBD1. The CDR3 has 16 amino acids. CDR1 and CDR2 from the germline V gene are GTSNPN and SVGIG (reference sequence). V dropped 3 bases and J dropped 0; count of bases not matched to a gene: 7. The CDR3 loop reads CAWSQGTGNSNQPQHF. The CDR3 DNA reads TGTGCCTGGAGCCAAGGGACAGGCAATAGCAATCAGCCCCAGCATTTT.

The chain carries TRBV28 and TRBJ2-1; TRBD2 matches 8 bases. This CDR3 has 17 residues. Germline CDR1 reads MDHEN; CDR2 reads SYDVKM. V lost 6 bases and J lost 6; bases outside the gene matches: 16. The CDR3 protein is CASSSILARLAGNEQFF. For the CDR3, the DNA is TGTGCCAGCAGCTCCATTCTCGCGAGGCTAGCGGGCAATGAGCAGTTCTTC.

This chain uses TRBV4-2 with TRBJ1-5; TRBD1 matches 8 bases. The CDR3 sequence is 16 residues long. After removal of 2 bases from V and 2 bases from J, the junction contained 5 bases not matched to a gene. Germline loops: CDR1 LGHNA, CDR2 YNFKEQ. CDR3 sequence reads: CASSQNIQGGNQPQHF. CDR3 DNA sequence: TGTGCCAGCAGCCAAAACATACAGGGGGGCAATCAGCCCCAGCATTTT.

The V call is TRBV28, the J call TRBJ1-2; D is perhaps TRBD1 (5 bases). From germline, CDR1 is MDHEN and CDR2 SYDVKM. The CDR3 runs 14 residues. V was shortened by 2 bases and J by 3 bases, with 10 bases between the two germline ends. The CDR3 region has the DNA TGTGCCAGCAGTTTAAGGGGATCCCACTATGGCTACACCTTC. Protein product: CASSLRGSHYGYTF.

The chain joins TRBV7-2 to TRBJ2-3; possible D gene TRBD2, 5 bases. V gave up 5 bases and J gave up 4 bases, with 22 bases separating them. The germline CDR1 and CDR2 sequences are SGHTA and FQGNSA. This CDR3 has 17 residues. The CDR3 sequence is CASSPQTTRAGSDTQYF. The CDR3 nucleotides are TGTGCCAGCAGCCCCCAGACTACGCGGGCAGGCTCAGATACGCAGTATTTT.

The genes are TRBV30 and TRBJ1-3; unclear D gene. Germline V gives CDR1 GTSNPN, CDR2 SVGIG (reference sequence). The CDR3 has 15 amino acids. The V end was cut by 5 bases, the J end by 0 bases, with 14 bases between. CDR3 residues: CAWARGYSSGNTIYF. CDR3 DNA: TGTGCCTGGGCCCGTGGTTACAGCTCTGGAAACACCATATATTTT.

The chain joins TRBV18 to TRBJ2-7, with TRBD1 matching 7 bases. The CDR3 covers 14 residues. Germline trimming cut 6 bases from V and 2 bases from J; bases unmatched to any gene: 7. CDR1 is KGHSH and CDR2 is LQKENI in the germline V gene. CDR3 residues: CASSRDSGPYEQYF. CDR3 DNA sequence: TGTGCCAGCTCCCGGGACAGCGGTCCCTACGAGCAGTACTTC. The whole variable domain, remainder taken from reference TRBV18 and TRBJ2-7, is NAGVMQNPRHLVRRRGQEARLRCSPMKGHSHVYWYRQLPEEGLKFMVYLQKENIIDESGMPKERFSAEFPKEGPSILRIQQVVRGDSAAYFCASSRDSGPYEQYFGPGTRLTVT.

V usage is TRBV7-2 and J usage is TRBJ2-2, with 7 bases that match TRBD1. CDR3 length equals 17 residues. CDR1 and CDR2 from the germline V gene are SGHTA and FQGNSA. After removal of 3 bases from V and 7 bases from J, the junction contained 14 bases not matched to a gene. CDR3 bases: TGTGCCAGCAGCTTTGAGGGGGCGAGTAGGCAGCGCGGGGAGCTGTTTTTT. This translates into CASSFEGASRQRGELFF.

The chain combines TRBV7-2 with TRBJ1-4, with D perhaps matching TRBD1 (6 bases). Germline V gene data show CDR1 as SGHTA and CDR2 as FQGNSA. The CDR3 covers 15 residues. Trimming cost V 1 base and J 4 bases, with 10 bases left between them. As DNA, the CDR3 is TGTGCCAGCAGCTTAGGTAGAGGGGGTAATGAAAAACTGTTTTTT. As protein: CASSLGRGGNEKLFF.

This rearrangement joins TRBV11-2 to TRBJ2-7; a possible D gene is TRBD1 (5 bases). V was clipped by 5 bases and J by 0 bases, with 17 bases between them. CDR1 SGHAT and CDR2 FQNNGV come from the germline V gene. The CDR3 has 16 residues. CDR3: CASSQEAGFSSYEQYF. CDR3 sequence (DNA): TGTGCCAGCAGCCAAGAGGCAGGGTTCAGCTCCTACGAGCAGTACTTC.

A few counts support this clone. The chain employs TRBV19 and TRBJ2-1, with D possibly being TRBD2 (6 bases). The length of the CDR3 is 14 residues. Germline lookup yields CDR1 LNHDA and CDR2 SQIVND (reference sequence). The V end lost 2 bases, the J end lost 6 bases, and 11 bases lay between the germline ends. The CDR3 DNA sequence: TGTGCCAGTAGTATACAACTAGCTTCCAATGAGCAGTTCTTC. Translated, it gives CASSIQLASNEQFF.

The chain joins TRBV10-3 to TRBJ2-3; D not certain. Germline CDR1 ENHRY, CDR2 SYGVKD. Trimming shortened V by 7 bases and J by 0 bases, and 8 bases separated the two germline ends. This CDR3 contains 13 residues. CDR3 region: CAIMGRSTDTQYF. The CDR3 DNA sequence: TGTGCCATCATGGGCCGAAGCACAGATACGCAGTATTTT.

CDR3 loop: CASRRDLSDEQFF. DNA for the CDR3: TGTGCTAGCCGCCGGGATCTGTCGGATGAGCAGTTCTTC. The chain is built from TRBV12-5 and TRBJ2-1; perhaps TRBD2 as D (5 bases). The CDR3 length is 13 residues. Trimming left V 9 bases short and J 8 bases short, with 17 bases between. Germline lookup yields CDR1 LGHNT and CDR2 FRNRAP.

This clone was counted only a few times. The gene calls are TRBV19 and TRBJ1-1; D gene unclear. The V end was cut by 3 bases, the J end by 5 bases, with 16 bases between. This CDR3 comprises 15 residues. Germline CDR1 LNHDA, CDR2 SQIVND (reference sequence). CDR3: CASSIGLEVLTEAFF. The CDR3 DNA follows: TGTGCCAGTAGTATCGGACTTGAGGTACTGACTGAAGCTTTCTTT.